These T cell receptor beta chains were read from a single sample in a study of CD8+ T cells in alopecia areata. TCRdb keeps only in-frame clones here, not all; method: immunoSEQ multiplex PCR. The table shows around 160,000 clones, with less than 70% occurring only once. Sequencing was performed on CD4+ T cells sorted from blood, taken at week 24, from a patient treated with tofacitinib. These receptors originate from a human donor with alopecia areata. The CDR3 runs from the conserved cysteine through the conserved F or W. D genes are given only for firm matches. Some rows have no size entry. The others give once, few or many, or a class for an expanded clone.

d_call j_call v_call clone_size cdr3_aa cdr3_nt
. TRBJ2-7 TRBV28 . CASRGTGEQYF TGTGCCAGCAGGGGGACGGGCGAGCAGTACTTC
. TRBJ2-7 TRBV15 few CATSREEASSYEQYF TGTGCCACCAGCAGAGAGGAGGCCAGCTCCTACGAGCAGTACTTC
. TRBJ2-3 TRBV6-1 . CASSEGDRPVDTQYF TGTGCCAGCAGTGAAGGTGACAGGCCTGTGGATACGCAGTATTTT
. TRBJ2-2 TRBV30 . CAWSRLSNTGELFF TGTGCCTGGAGCAGATTATCGAACACCGGGGAGCTGTTTTTT
. TRBJ1-1 TRBV2 once CASSDDTEAFF TGTGCCAGCAGTGATGACACTGAAGCTTTCTTT
. TRBJ2-1 TRBV5-1 . CASSLVSGGYEQFF TGCGCCAGCAGCTTGGTTTCCGGCGGCTACGAGCAGTTCTTC
TRBD1 TRBJ1-5 TRBV6-6 once CASRPGGGRQPQHF TGTGCCAGCAGACCAGGGGGCGGACGGCAGCCCCAGCATTTT
TRBD1 TRBJ1-2 TRBV23-1 . CASSQSDRGVNYGYTF TGCGCCAGCAGTCAATCGGACAGGGGCGTGAACTATGGCTACACCTTC
. TRBJ2-5 TRBV7-2 . CASSLGQAGETQYF TGTGCCAGCAGCTTAGGGCAGGCTGGCGAGACCCAGTACTTC
. TRBJ2-5 TRBV29-1 . CSAALRQQETQYF TGCAGCGCTGCGTTGAGACAGCAAGAGACCCAGTACTTC
. TRBJ2-4 TRBV11-2 . CASSLGAKNIQYF TGTGCCAGCAGCTTGGGGGCCAAAAACATTCAGTACTTC
. TRBJ1-1 TRBV5-6 once CASSLTRRLLPEAFF TGTGCCAGCAGCTTGACCCGGCGTCTGTTACCTGAAGCTTTCTTT
. TRBJ2-2 TRBV18 . CASSPTGTGELFF TGTGCCAGCTCACCGACCGGGACCGGGGAGCTGTTTTTT
. TRBJ2-5 TRBV15 many CATSRDGGSGGETQYF TGTGCCACCAGCAGAGATGGCGGTTCGGGTGGGGAGACCCAGTACTTC
TRBD1 TRBJ2-1 TRBV5-6 . CASTHTRGRGIQFF TGTGCCAGCACACACACCAGGGGGCGCGGGATTCAGTTCTTC
. TRBJ1-6 TRBV14 . CASSQEVSGSPLHF TGTGCCAGCAGCCAAGAGGTGTCGGGATCACCCCTCCACTTT
. TRBJ2-5 TRBV12-2 few CASRFCWGRQETQYF TGTGCAAGTCGCTTTTGCTGGGGCCGCCAAGAGACCCAGTACTTC
. TRBJ2-7 TRBV7-3 . CASSTVSYEQYF TGTGCCAGCAGCACCGTCTCCTACGAGCAGTACTTC
. TRBJ2-2 TRBV15 . CATSRDLHGTGELFF TGTGCCACCAGCAGAGATCTCCACGGCACCGGGGAGCTGTTTTTT
. TRBJ2-3 TRBV5-1 . CASSLEGVDTQYF TGCGCCAGCAGCTTGGAGGGAGTAGATACGCAGTATTTT
. TRBJ1-5 TRBV19 few CASSIEEGIGPQHF TGTGCCAGTAGTATCGAGGAGGGGATTGGGCCCCAGCATTTT
TRBD1 TRBJ1-1 TRBV29-1 . CSVNNLPGQANTEAFF TGCAGCGTTAATAACCTACCGGGACAGGCGAACACTGAAGCTTTCTTT
. TRBJ1-2 TRBV29-1 . CSVAGPGYTF TGCAGCGTTGCCGGTCCTGGCTACACCTTC
. TRBJ2-5 TRBV18 . CASSPPLPQETQYF TGTGCCAGCTCACCACCGCTACCCCAAGAGACCCAGTACTTC
. TRBJ2-2 TRBV14 few CASSQNTGMNTGELFF TGTGCCAGCAGCCAGAATACAGGGATGAACACCGGGGAGCTGTTTTTT
. TRBJ2-7 TRBV7-8 . CATNPRGSYEQYF TGTGCTACCAATCCTCGTGGCTCCTACGAGCAGTACTTC
. TRBJ2-1 TRBV30 . CAWSKTDRRNEQFF TGTGCCTGGAGTAAAACGGACAGACGCAATGAGCAGTTCTTC
. TRBJ1-1 TRBV29-1 . CSVDIRSTEAFF TGCAGCGTTGATATTCGGAGCACTGAAGCTTTCTTT
. TRBJ2-5 TRBV4-1 . CASSRGTEYQETQYF TGCGCCAGCAGCCGCGGGACCGAGTACCAAGAGACCCAGTACTTC
TRBD1 TRBJ1-1 TRBV6-5 few CASSPTGGRTEAFF TGTGCCAGCAGCCCGACAGGGGGTCGGACTGAAGCTTTCTTT
. TRBJ2-6 TRBV27 . CASSLYLGSGANVLTF TGTGCCAGCAGTTTATATCTAGGCTCTGGGGCCAACGTCCTGACTTTC
. TRBJ1-1 TRBV4-1 . CASRPEGQVGAEAFF TGCGCCAGCAGACCTGAGGGGCAGGTGGGGGCTGAAGCTTTCTTT
TRBD1 TRBJ2-2 TRBV2 . CASRRTGQGNTGELFF TGTGCCAGCAGGCGAACGGGACAGGGAAACACCGGGGAGCTGTTTTTT
. TRBJ2-5 TRBV27 . CASRRGRRPQETQYF TGTGCCAGCAGACGGGGACGGCGACCTCAAGAGACCCAGTACTTC
TRBD1 TRBJ2-5 TRBV11-2 . CASSLSGRGETQYF TGTGCCAGCAGCTTATCCGGCAGGGGGGAGACCCAGTACTTC
TRBD1 TRBJ2-3 TRBV29-1 . CSAPDRGHGDTQYF TGCAGCGCTCCGGACAGGGGGCATGGAGATACGCAGTATTTT
. TRBJ2-7 TRBV6-5 . CASSRSGAEQYF TGTGCCAGCTCCAGGTCGGGGGCCGAGCAGTACTTC
. TRBJ1-1 TRBV20-1 . CSAQGVGAFF TGCAGTGCCCAAGGGGTTGGAGCTTTCTTT
. TRBJ1-2 TRBV5-6 . CASSQDSMGSYNYGYTF TGTGCCAGCAGCCAGGACTCTATGGGGTCCTACAACTATGGCTACACCTTC
. TRBJ2-2 TRBV5-6 . CASSLGLEWSGELFF TGTGCCAGCAGCTTGGGACTTGAATGGTCCGGGGAGCTGTTTTTT
TRBD1 TRBJ2-3 TRBV5-1 . CASSLSGNRGRSDTQYF TGCGCCAGCAGCTTGTCGGGCAACAGGGGGCGGTCAGATACGCAGTATTTT
. TRBJ2-3 TRBV29-1 . CSVARRDTQYF TGCAGCGTTGCACGACGAGATACGCAGTATTTT
. TRBJ1-5 TRBV6-1 few CASSESTGNQPQHF TGTGCCAGCAGTGAATCTACTGGAAATCAGCCCCAGCATTTT
TRBD1 TRBJ1-1 TRBV4-1 few CASSLQGGDWAFF TGCGCCAGCAGCCTCCAGGGGGGAGATTGGGCTTTCTTT
TRBD1 TRBJ2-5 TRBV7-2 . CASNAPQGAGEQYF TGTGCCAGCAACGCTCCCCAGGGGGCGGGTGAGCAGTACTTC
TRBD2 TRBJ2-5 TRBV27 . CASSFLAGQETQYF TGTGCCAGCAGTTTCCTAGCGGGTCAAGAGACCCAGTACTTC
TRBD1 TRBJ2-1 TRBV29-1 few CSARTGGNEQFF TGCAGCGCCAGGACAGGGGGGAATGAGCAGTTCTTC
. TRBJ2-2 TRBV6-5 . CASSYTGFGNTGELFF TGTGCCAGCAGTTACACAGGATTCGGGAACACCGGGGAGCTGTTTTTT
. TRBJ1-5 TRBV18 . CASSPGAEYGNQPQHF TGTGCCAGCTCCCCAGGCGCAGAATACGGCAATCAGCCCCAGCATTTT